Below are 3 T cell receptor beta chains sequenced from a single sample in a study of CD8+CD57+ T cells in acquired aplastic anemia. Individuals selected for sequencing had exhibited CD8+CD57+ cell expansion on flow cytometry. The study profiled TCR beta VDJ and CDR3 using genomic DNA as template. In TCRdb, the reads were re-called with MiXCR into one record per CDR3 protein. The profile shows 150,000 to 200,000 distinct CDR3 sequences, approximately 51% of them singletons. The sequenced sample was sorted CD4+, CD8+, or CD8+CD57+ T cells (not recorded which) from PBMCs. The receptors shown here come from a human donor with aplastic anemia.

This clonotype came up a few times. The chain carries TRBV7-3 and TRBJ2-7; TRBD1 or TRBD2 may be the D gene (5 bases each). The germline V gene has CDR1 SGHTA and CDR2 FQGTGA. Trimming pared 5 bases from V and 1 base from J, leaving 15 bases between. The CDR3 is 15 amino acids. In DNA, the CDR3 is TGTGCCAGCAGCGCCCACCGGGGCGGTTCCTACGAGCAGTACTTC. It specifies CASSAHRGGSYEQYF. The variable domain in full, completed from reference TRBV7-3 and TRBJ2-7, reads GAGVSQTPSNKVTEKGKYVELRCDPISGHTALYWYRQSLGQGPEFLIYFQGTGAADDSGLPNDRFFAVRPEGSVSTLKIQRTERGDSAVYLCASSAHRGGSYEQYFGPGTRLTVT.

This clonotype was seen repeatedly, ten times or more. This chain joins TRBV4-3 and TRBJ2-2; D remains ambiguous. The V and J ends lost 0 bases and 4 bases respectively, with 3 bases between them. The germline V gene has CDR1 LGHNA and CDR2 YSLEER. The CDR3 covers 13 residues. The CDR3: CASSQEVTGELFF. In nucleotides, the CDR3 is TGCGCCAGCAGCCAAGAGGTCACCGGGGAGCTGTTTTTT.

This chain links TRBV6-2 or TRBV6-3 with TRBJ2-1, with 10 bases matching TRBD2. V trimming: 6 bases; J trimming: 4 bases; junction bases outside the gene matches: 6. This CDR3 spans 15 amino acids. Germline lookup yields CDR1 MNHEY and CDR2 SVGEGT. CDR3 coding DNA: TGTGCCAGCAGACCTAGCGGGGGCGAATACAATGAGCAGTTCTTC. It is translated as CASRPSGGEYNEQFF.